A selection of T cell receptor beta chains follows, all from one sample in a study of blood T cells in healthy people across ages. TCRdb fed the 5' RACE reads into MiXCR, producing one record per CDR3 protein. This sample carries roughly 500,000 distinct CDR3 sequences, 24% of them seen once, and the ten largest clones take 8.7%. The sample was also reused in another study, on T cells of mothers and their children.

Material: blood. The receptors derive from a boy between 10 and 17 years old in good health. The CDR3 runs from the conserved cysteine through the conserved F or W. D genes are given only for firm matches. Only some rows state a clone size, as once, few, many or a class for expanded clones.

NA	TRBJ2-7	TRBV20-1	few	TGCAGTGTGGCTCGGGGGGCGGGGTACGAGCAGTACTTC	CSVARGAGYEQYF
NA	TRBJ1-1	TRBV2	NA	TGTGCCAGCAACCCGGACATACTGAACACTGAAGCTTTCTTT	CASNPDILNTEAFF
NA	TRBJ2-1	TRBV13	many	TGTGCCAGCAGCGGCATGGGTAGCTCCTACAATGAGCAGTTCTTC	CASSGMGSSYNEQFF
NA	TRBJ1-2	TRBV20-1	few	TGCAGTGCTAGAGTGGAATCAGTAGCCGGCTACACCTTC	CSARVESVAGYTF
TRBD2	TRBJ2-1	TRBV15	NA	TGTGCCACCAGCAGAGGGGTAGCGGGAGTAGATGGCAATGAGCAGTTCTTC	CATSRGVAGVDGNEQFF
TRBD1	TRBJ2-5	TRBV7-3	many	TGTGCCAGCAGCCCCACAGGGGGAAGAGAGACCCAGTACTTC	CASSPTGGRETQYF
NA	TRBJ2-3	TRBV5-1	NA	TGCGCCAGCAGGGAGGGCGGGCCCCTCGGAGATACGCAGTATTTT	CASREGGPLGDTQYF
NA	TRBJ1-4	TRBV29-1	few	TGCAGCGTTGGGACCGGGCTTGCGATGTATTTT	CSVGTGLAMYF
NA	TRBJ2-1	TRBV7-2	NA	TGTGCCAGCAGCTTAGTGGGAAGCCGCTCCTACAATGAGCAGTTCTTC	CASSLVGSRSYNEQFF
NA	TRBJ2-5	TRBV4-1	once	TGCGTCAGCAGTCGCCCTTGGGACTCCCGGGAGACCCAGTACTTC	CVSSRPWDSRETQYF
NA	TRBJ1-1	TRBV12-3/TRBV12-4	few	TGTGCCAGCAGTTTCTCGCGAGGCGTTTCCACTGAAGCTTTCTTT	CASSFSRGVSTEAFF
TRBD2	TRBJ2-2	TRBV5-1	NA	TGCGCCAGCAGCCCGGGACTAGCGGGGAGCACCGGGGAGCTGTTTTTT	CASSPGLAGSTGELFF
NA	TRBJ2-7	TRBV12-3/TRBV12-4	NA	TGTGCCAGCAGTTTTCTCTACGAGCAGTACTTC	CASSFLYEQYF
NA	TRBJ2-7	TRBV3-1	NA	TGTGCCAGCAGCCGGTTTAGACTCCCCTACGAGCAGTACTTC	CASSRFRLPYEQYF
TRBD1	TRBJ2-7	TRBV6-1	few	TGCGCCAGCAGACAGGGTCCCTACGAGCAGTACTTC	CASRQGPYEQYF
TRBD1	TRBJ2-7	TRBV5-1	NA	TGCGCCAGCAGCTCAGTGACAGGGCGACCGTACGAGCAGTACTTC	CASSSVTGRPYEQYF
TRBD2	TRBJ2-1	TRBV6-6	NA	TGTGCCAGCAGCAAAAGCGGGGGGGCTGGGAATGAGCAGTTCTTC	CASSKSGGAGNEQFF
TRBD2	TRBJ2-3	TRBV18	few	TGTGCCAGCTCACTCCGAGCCGGGACTATTTTT	CASSLRAGTIF
TRBD1	TRBJ2-7	TRBV29-1	NA	TGCAGCGTTGTTATTCGGACAGGGGGCTTCGAGCAGTACTTC	CSVVIRTGGFEQYF
NA	TRBJ2-7	TRBV5-4	few	TGTGCCAGCAGCTTGGCAGGGCCGACTAGCGAGCAGTACTTC	CASSLAGPTSEQYF
NA	TRBJ1-2	TRBV12-3/TRBV12-4	few	TGTGCCAGCCTGCAGTATATAGGGGATGGCTACACCTTC	CASLQYIGDGYTF
NA	TRBJ2-1	TRBV6-5	NA	TGTGCCAGCAGTTACCTGTCCACCTACAATGAGCAGTTCTTC	CASSYLSTYNEQFF
NA	TRBJ1-1	TRBV6-5	NA	TGTGCCAGCAGTCGCCTCGGGGCTGCAAACACTGAAGCTTTCTTT	CASSRLGAANTEAFF
NA	TRBJ2-2	TRBV9	NA	TGTGCCAGCAGCGGACGGTCTGGGACCGGGGAGCTGTTTTTT	CASSGRSGTGELFF
NA	TRBJ2-1	TRBV5-1	few	TGCGCCAGCAGGGGAGCTACAGGGATGGACTACAATGAGCAGTTCTTC	CASRGATGMDYNEQFF
NA	TRBJ2-7	TRBV3-1	few	TGTGCCAGCAGCCAAATGGGGATCTACGAGCAGTACTTC	CASSQMGIYEQYF
TRBD2	TRBJ2-3	TRBV4-3	few	TGCGCCAGCAGCTCGACTAGCGGGGTAGCTGCAGATACGCAGTATTTT	CASSSTSGVAADTQYF
NA	TRBJ1-3	TRBV7-9	NA	TGTGCCAGCAGCTTCAAACAGAGCCTTTTGGGGGACACCATATATTTT	CASSFKQSLLGDTIYF
NA	TRBJ1-1	TRBV27	NA	TGTGCCAGCAGTATACAGGGTAAGGTGACTGAAGCTTTCTTT	CASSIQGKVTEAFF
NA	TRBJ2-6	TRBV28	few	TGTGCCAGCAGTTTATCCACAGGGTCTGGGGCCAACGTCCTGACTTTC	CASSLSTGSGANVLTF
TRBD2	TRBJ2-1	TRBV28	NA	TGTGCCAGCAAAAGCGGGGGGACAAACTCCTACAATGAGCAGTTCTTC	CASKSGGTNSYNEQFF
TRBD1	TRBJ1-4	TRBV7-9	NA	TGTGCCAGCAGCATCACAGGGGGGAATGAAAAACTGTTTTTT	CASSITGGNEKLFF
NA	TRBJ2-6	TRBV5-1	NA	TGCGCCAGCAGCTCCGGACAGTCCCCTGGGGCCAACGTCCTGACTTTC	CASSSGQSPGANVLTF
NA	TRBJ1-2	TRBV9	NA	TGTGCCAGCAGCGTAGGAAGGGACCTAGGACGCTACGCCTTC	CASSVGRDLGRYAF
NA	TRBJ1-2	TRBV5-4	few	TGTGCCAGCAGCACCCAATGGGGGTCCTATGGCTACACCTTC	CASSTQWGSYGYTF
NA	TRBJ1-2	TRBV20-1	NA	TGCAGTGCTAGACCCGAAACGGGCTATGGCTACACCTTC	CSARPETGYGYTF
TRBD1	TRBJ2-2	TRBV6-2/TRBV6-3	few	TGTGCCAGCAGTTACCCCGGGACAGGGGGCAACACCGGGGAGCTGTTTTTT	CASSYPGTGGNTGELFF
TRBD1	TRBJ2-5	TRBV27	NA	TGTGCCAGCAGGCTGGGACAGACCTACCAAGAGACCCAGTACTTC	CASRLGQTYQETQYF
NA	TRBJ2-4	TRBV4-1	NA	TGCGCCAGCAGCCAAGTGTTCGTGGAGGGGGCCAAAAACATTCAGTACTTC	CASSQVFVEGAKNIQYF
TRBD2	TRBJ2-1	TRBV20-1	NA	TGCAGTGCTAGTCGCCGCGGGACTAGCGGGAGCAATGAGCAGTTCTTC	CSASRRGTSGSNEQFF
TRBD2	TRBJ2-7	TRBV7-2	many	TGTGCCAGCAGCCCCAGCGGGAAGTCCGACTACGAGCAGTACTTC	CASSPSGKSDYEQYF
NA	TRBJ2-3	TRBV7-9	NA	TGTGCCAGCAGCTTATCGGACTTCACAGATACGCAGTATTTT	CASSLSDFTDTQYF
NA	TRBJ1-6	TRBV29-1	many	TGCAGCGTTGGGGGAGAATCGAGCTCCTATAATTCACCCCTCCACTTT	CSVGGESSSYNSPLHF
TRBD2	TRBJ2-5	TRBV7-2	many	TGTGCCAGCAGCTTGGGGGGGACCCAAGAGACCCAGTACTTC	CASSLGGTQETQYF
NA	TRBJ2-6	TRBV12-3/TRBV12-4	NA	TGTGCCAGCAGTTTCCGGTATTTACCAGGGTTACGCCCGGGGGCCAACGTCCTGACTTTC	CASSFRYLPGLRPGANVLTF
NA	TRBJ2-5	TRBV14	few	TGTGCCAGCAGCCAAGCAGCTAGCTGGGAGACCCAGTACTTC	CASSQAASWETQYF